The entry that follows covers one T cell receptor beta chain sequence. Antigen specificity is unknown. These data come from a study of vaccination effects on CD4 cells after COVID-19. CDR3 length: 16 amino acids. J gave up 5 bases and V 9 bases, and 10 bases lay outside the gene matches. Germline-derived CDR1 and CDR2 are SNHLY and FYNNEI. Viral peptide pools were used in the ViraFEST assay to expand antigen-specific CD4+ T cells, and sequencing came afterward. Researchers isolated CD4+ T cells once approximately eleven days of culture had elapsed. Each participant received a vaccine that was either BNT162b2 or mRNA-1273, given as two doses. Half the medium was swapped for IL-2 medium on days 3 and 7. The method was immunoSEQ multiplex PCR; TCRdb's version includes in-frame clones alone and lacks a portion of them. The sample has 75,000 to 100,000 clones, over 70% seen once.

The V and J genes are TRBV2 and TRBJ2-3; TRBD2 matches at 14 bases. The source material was CD4+ T cells from PBMCs cultured with HCoV-OC43 spike peptides, sampled after COVID-19 vaccination. Subset indicated: HCoV-OC43 spike overlapping peptide pool stimulation. The clonotype originates from a human donor who received a COVID-19 vaccine. DNA of the CDR3: TGTGCCAGTCGTCAGGGGACTAGCGGGGGCAAAGATACGCAGTATTTT. It encodes CASRQGTSGGKDTQYF. The variable domain in full, completed from reference TRBV2 and TRBJ2-3, reads EPEVTQTPSHQVTQMGQEVILRCVPISNHLYFYWYRQILGQKVEFLVSFYNNEISEKSEIFDDQFSVERPDGSNFTLKIRSTKLEDSAMYFCASRQGTSGGKDTQYFGPGTRLTVL.